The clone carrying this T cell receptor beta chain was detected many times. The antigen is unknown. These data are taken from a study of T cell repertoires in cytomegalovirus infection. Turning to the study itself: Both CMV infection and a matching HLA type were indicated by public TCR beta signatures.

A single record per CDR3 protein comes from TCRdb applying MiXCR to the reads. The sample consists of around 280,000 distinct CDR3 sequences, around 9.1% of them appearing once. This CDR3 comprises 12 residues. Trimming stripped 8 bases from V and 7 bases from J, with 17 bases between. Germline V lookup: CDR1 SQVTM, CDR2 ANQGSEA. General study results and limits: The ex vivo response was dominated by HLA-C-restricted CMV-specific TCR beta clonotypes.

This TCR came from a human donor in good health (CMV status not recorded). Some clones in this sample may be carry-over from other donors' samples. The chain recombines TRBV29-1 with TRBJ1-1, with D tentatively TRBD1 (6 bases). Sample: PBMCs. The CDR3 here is CSTEGDTYEAFF. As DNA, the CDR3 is TGCAGCACCGAAGGGGACACCTATGAAGCTTTCTTT. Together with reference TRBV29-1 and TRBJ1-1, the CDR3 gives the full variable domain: SAVISQKPSRDICQRGTSLTIQCQVDSQVTMMFWYRQQPGQSLTLIATANQGSEATYESGFVIDKFPISRPNLTFSTLTVSNMSPEDSSIYLCSTEGDTYEAFFGQGTRLTVV.